This T cell receptor (beta chain) was obtained from a study of blood T cell repertoires in COVID-19. About the research overall: Samples taken during acute and convalescent COVID-19 were collected in the United States, Italy and Spain.

Recovery meant two consecutive negative NP/OP PCR tests, professional clearance, or resolved symptoms. Per the germline V gene, CDR1 is LNHDA and CDR2 is SQIVND (reference sequence). The CDR3 loop spans 16 amino acids. V gave up 0 bases and J gave up 0 bases, with 11 bases separating them. This clone was found once. TCRdb keeps only in-frame clones here, not all; method: immunoSEQ multiplex PCR. The data hold 380,000 or so clones, with about 87% observed a single time. This clonotype was obtained from a man under 40 who had recovered from COVID-19. Specimen: PBMCs or T cells enriched from blood (not recorded which). V usage is TRBV19 and J usage is TRBJ1-1; no definite D call. CDR3 protein: CASSIEGWALNTEAFF. CDR3 DNA sequence: TGTGCCAGTAGTATAGAGGGCTGGGCGCTGAACACTGAAGCTTTCTTT.